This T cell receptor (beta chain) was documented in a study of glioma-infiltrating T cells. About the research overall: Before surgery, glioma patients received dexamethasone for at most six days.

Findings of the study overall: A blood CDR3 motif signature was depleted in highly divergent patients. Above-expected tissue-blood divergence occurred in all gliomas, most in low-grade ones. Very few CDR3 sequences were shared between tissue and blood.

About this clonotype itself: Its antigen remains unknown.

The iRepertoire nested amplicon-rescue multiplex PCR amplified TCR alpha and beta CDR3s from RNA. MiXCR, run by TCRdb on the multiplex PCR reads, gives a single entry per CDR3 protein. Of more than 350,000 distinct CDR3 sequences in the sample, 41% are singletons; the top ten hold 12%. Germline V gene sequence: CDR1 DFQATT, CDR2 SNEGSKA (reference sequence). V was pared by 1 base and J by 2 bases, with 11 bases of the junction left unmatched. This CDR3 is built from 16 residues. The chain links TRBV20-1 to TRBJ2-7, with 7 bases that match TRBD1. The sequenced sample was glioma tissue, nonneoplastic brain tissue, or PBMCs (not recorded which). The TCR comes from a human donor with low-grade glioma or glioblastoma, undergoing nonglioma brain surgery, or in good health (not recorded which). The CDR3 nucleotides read TGCAGTGCTAGAGGTTTTGAGGGGGCTTCAACCTACGAGCAGTACTTC. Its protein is CSARGFEGASTYEQYF.